The T cell receptor beta chain under discussion was sequenced for a study of shared clonotypes between healthy human individuals. Study results and caveats: The expectation was that sequencing depth would affect clonotype sharing among donors.

With 6 bases clipped from V and 0 bases from J, the junction kept 5 bases outside the gene matches. Germline V gene data show CDR1 as MNHNS and CDR2 as SASEGT. The CDR3 runs to 14 residues. With respect to this clone: Its antigen is unknown. Other DNA sequences in the sample encode the same CDR3.

The method was immunoSEQ multiplex PCR; TCRdb's version includes in-frame clones alone and lacks a portion of them. The table shows approximately 1,500,000 clones, with approximately 98% occurring only once. The sequence derives from a man aged 25 to 45 in good health. The sequencing input was naive CD4+ T cells sorted from blood. Specified subset: CD45RA+ positively selected. The gene calls are TRBV6-1 and TRBJ2-7; 7 bases line up with TRBD1. The CDR3 protein is CASRGTASSYEQYF. For the CDR3, the DNA is TGTGCCAGCAGGGGGACAGCCTCCTCCTACGAGCAGTACTTC.